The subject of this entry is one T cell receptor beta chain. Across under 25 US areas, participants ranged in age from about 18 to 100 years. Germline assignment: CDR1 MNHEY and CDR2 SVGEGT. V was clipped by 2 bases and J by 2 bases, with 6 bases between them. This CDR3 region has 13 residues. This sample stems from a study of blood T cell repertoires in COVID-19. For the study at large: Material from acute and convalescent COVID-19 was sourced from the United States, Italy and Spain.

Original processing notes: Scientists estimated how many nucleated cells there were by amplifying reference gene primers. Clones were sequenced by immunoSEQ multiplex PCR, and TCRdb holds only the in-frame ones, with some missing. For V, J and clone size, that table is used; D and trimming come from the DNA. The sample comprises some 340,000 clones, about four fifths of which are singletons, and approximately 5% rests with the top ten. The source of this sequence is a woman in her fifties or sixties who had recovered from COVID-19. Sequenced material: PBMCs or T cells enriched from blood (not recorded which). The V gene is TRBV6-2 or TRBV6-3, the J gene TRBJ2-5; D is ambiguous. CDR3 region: CASSYGQQETQYF. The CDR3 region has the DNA TGTGCCAGCAGTTACGGGCAGCAAGAGACCCAGTACTTC.